A single count supports the clone carrying this T cell receptor (beta chain). The target antigen is unknown. The V and J ends lost 4 bases and 4 bases, in that order; junction bases with no gene match: 5. The CDR3 runs to 15 residues. In germline, CDR1 is SGHTA, CDR2 FQGTGA. Unique molecular identifiers were built into the TCRbeta library. TCRdb fed the PCR reads into MiXCR, producing one record per CDR3 protein. The sample has about 980,000 distinct CDR3 sequences, about 30% seen once. The data originate from a study of T-cell reconstitution after alpha-beta-depleted transplantation in children. Findings of the study overall: Diversity of TCRbeta at day 60 was high in some patients, arising from surviving recipient T cells and thymic progenitors. A year post-transplant, T-cell counts and diversity derived mostly from newly produced T cells.

This specimen consisted of PBMCs, mostly from graft donor cells, obtained 360 days after TCRalphabeta/CD19-depleted stem cell transplant. The rearrangement joins TRBV7-3 to TRBJ2-2; 8 bases align to TRBD2. The TCR was taken from a boy in the first two years of life who had a stem cell transplant for SCID, so the T cells may come from the graft donor. The chain's CDR3 is CASSSAGASTGELFF. The CDR3 region has the DNA TGTGCCAGCAGCTCAGCGGGGGCGAGCACCGGGGAGCTGTTTTTT.